This TCR beta chain emerged from a study of monozygotic twins with inflammatory bowel disease. The study, taken as a whole, reports: IBD patients displayed reduced TCRbeta diversity (inverse Simpson) when set against healthy co-twins. T cell subtypes that differed could not be told apart.

A 6-nucleotide sample barcode was carried by the UMIs, which template switching added. Reanalyzing the 5' RACE reads, TCRdb keeps one entry per CDR3 protein, without DNA. The repertoire table contains more than 300,000 distinct CDR3 sequences. With regard to this clonotype: The target antigen is unknown.

Collection yielded under 3 ml of blood per donor. The receptor was isolated from a human donor with ulcerative colitis or Crohn's disease, or a healthy co-twin of an affected twin (not recorded which). Source material: blood.

The CDR3 here is CASSRQALGEQYF. This rearrangement joins TRBV3-1 to TRBJ2-7. From germline, CDR1 is LGHDT and CDR2 YNNKEL (reference sequence). The CDR3 length is 13 residues.